The 27 T cell receptor beta chains presented below share a single source sample, sequenced in a study of shared T cell receptors in the human thymus (TCRdb year 2021). The method behind the library was the immunoSEQ multiplex PCR assay. The source is immuneACCESS, and TCRdb retained only in-frame sequences with V and J called. Part of the clones is not carried over; for the studies checked, unresolved V genes explain less than half of this, and the remainder is unexplained. Here the sample has hundreds of thousands of clones; 88% occur a single time. About 0.01% of the sample lies in the top ten. The sample was also reused in another study, on human thymus T cells.

The sample consisted of thymocytes. The origin of the receptors is a boy younger than two with a congenital heart defect. Donor details come from another sample of the same person, matched by shared clones.

As for this clone: This sample also contains other DNA sequences that code for the same CDR3. The chain has TRBV20-1 and TRBJ2-3, with a tentative D call TRBD1 (6 bases). Between the trimmed V and J ends, which lost 4 bases and 6 bases, there was a span of 8 bases. Per germline, CDR1 DFQATT and CDR2 SNEGSKA (reference sequence). CDR3 length: 11 residues. CDR3 residues: CSAKRGDTQYF. The DNA for the CDR3 is TGCAGTGCTAAAAGGGGGGATACGCAGTATTTT.

The chain links TRBV7-6 to TRBJ2-7; 12 bases match TRBD2. V trimming: 4 bases; J trimming: 2 bases; junction bases outside the gene matches: 3. Germline loops: CDR1 SGHVS, CDR2 FNYEAQ. The CDR3 is 15 residues long. The CDR3 loop is CASSWTSGDPYEQYF. The DNA for the CDR3 is TGTGCCAGCAGCTGGACTAGCGGGGACCCCTACGAGCAGTACTTC.

The chain recombines TRBV30 with TRBJ2-2, with D possibly matching TRBD2 (5 bases). The germline V gene encodes CDR1 GTSNPN and CDR2 SVGIG (reference sequence). This CDR3 has 13 amino acids. Between the trimmed V and J ends, which lost 0 bases and 5 bases, there was a span of 7 bases. This CDR3 is CAWSVGGTGELFF. CDR3 bases: TGTGCCTGGAGTGTAGGAGGTACCGGGGAGCTGTTTTTT.

This clone was recorded a few times. V and J are TRBV4-3 and TRBJ2-1, with 11 nucleotides matching TRBD2. V trimming: 7 bases; J trimming: 5 bases; junction bases outside the gene matches: 13. Germline V gene sequence: CDR1 LGHNA, CDR2 YSLEER. The CDR3 covers 17 residues. CDR3: CASTSSSQGLADNEQFF. Here the CDR3 DNA reads TGCGCCAGCACCTCTTCCTCGCAGGGACTAGCGGACAATGAGCAGTTCTTC.

V and J are TRBV11-3 and TRBJ2-7; 7 bases map to TRBD2. V shed 5 bases, J shed 2 bases, and the junction held 12 bases outside the gene matches. The CDR3 runs to 16 residues. In germline, CDR1 is SGHNT, CDR2 YENEEA. CDR3 nucleotide sequence: TGTGCCAGCAGCCTCGATTGGCGGGAGACCGCCTACGAGCAGTACTTC. Protein: CASSLDWRETAYEQYF. Full variable domain (remainder filled in from reference TRBV11-3 and TRBJ2-7): EAGVVQSPRYKIIEKKQPVAFWCNPISGHNTLYWYLQNLGQGPELLIRYENEEAVDDSQLPKDRFSAERLKGVDSTLKIQPAELGDSAVYLCASSLDWRETAYEQYFGPGTRLTVT.

V usage is TRBV6-4 and J usage is TRBJ1-5; 8 bases map to TRBD1. The CDR3 runs 13 residues. The J segment lost 7 bases and the V segment lost 8 bases, leaving 7 bases of the junction unmatched. Germline lookup yields CDR1 MRHNA and CDR2 SNTAGT. This CDR3 is CASAAGGEQPQHF. The CDR3 DNA sequence: TGTGCCAGCGCAGCAGGGGGCGAACAGCCCCAGCATTTT.

The sample holds one count of this clone. The chain has TRBV9 and TRBJ2-7, with 11 bases lining up with TRBD1. V was clipped by 3 bases and J by 3 bases; unmatched bases: 2. Per the germline V gene, CDR1 is SGDLS and CDR2 is YYNGEE. The CDR3 sequence is 14 residues long. Here the CDR3 reads CASSGGQGDYEQYF. CDR3 in DNA: TGTGCCAGCAGCGGGGGACAGGGGGACTACGAGCAGTACTTC.

The count of this clone is one. The chain employs TRBV4-3 and TRBJ1-1, with unresolved D. Trimming stripped 0 bases from V and 4 bases from J, with 12 bases between. CDR1 and CDR2 from the germline V gene are LGHNA and YSLEER. The CDR3 runs to 15 residues. The CDR3 nucleotides are TGCGCCAGCAGCCAAGATGAGAGGGTAAGCACTGAAGCTTTCTTT. This encodes CASSQDERVSTEAFF.

The rearrangement uses TRBV9 and TRBJ2-2, with 15 bases lining up with TRBD2. This CDR3 comprises 21 residues. The ends lost 2 bases at V and 3 bases at J; junction bases unmatched: 14. Germline CDR1 and CDR2: SGDLS and YYNGEE. The CDR3 bases are TGTGCCAGCAGCGTGGGGGTACCTGGGACTAGCGGGAGGTTTGACACCGGGGAGCTGTTTTTT. The encoded protein is CASSVGVPGTSGRFDTGELFF.

The chain recombines TRBV4-2 with TRBJ2-2; a possible D gene is TRBD1 (5 bases). Germline CDR1 and CDR2: LGHNA and YNFKEQ. There are 16 residues in the CDR3. V gave up 1 base and J gave up 1 base, with 10 bases separating them. The CDR3 loop reads CASSQADSQNTGELFF. The CDR3, as DNA: TGTGCCAGCAGCCAAGCAGACAGCCAGAACACCGGGGAGCTGTTTTTT.

The chain employs TRBV27 and TRBJ2-6; 7 bases are shared with TRBD1. The germline V gene encodes CDR1 MNHEY and CDR2 SMNVEV (reference sequence). Losses at the gene ends were 4 bases for V and 0 bases for J; bases not matched to a gene: 9. The CDR3 has 18 residues. The CDR3 protein is CASSSIRDSYSGANVLTF. The CDR3 DNA reads TGTGCCAGCAGTTCAATCCGGGACAGTTACTCTGGGGCCAACGTCCTGACTTTC.

This chain uses TRBV27 with TRBJ2-7; 7 bases are shared with TRBD2. The CDR3 contains 15 residues. Germline V gives CDR1 MNHEY, CDR2 SMNVEV (reference sequence). After removal of 6 bases from V and 3 bases from J, the junction contained 11 bases not matched to a gene. The CDR3: CASSHRLSGNYEQYF. CDR3 sequence (DNA): TGTGCCAGCAGCCACCGCTTGAGCGGGAACTACGAGCAGTACTTC.

V is TRBV4-2 and J is TRBJ2-6; 10 bases map to TRBD2. The V and J ends lost 0 bases and 2 bases, in that order; junction bases with no gene match: 7. This CDR3 is built from 19 residues. Germline assignment: CDR1 LGHNA and CDR2 YNFKEQ. This CDR3 is CASSQEVSAGGPGANVLTF. CDR3 bases: TGTGCCAGCAGCCAAGAGGTGTCAGCGGGAGGGCCTGGGGCCAACGTCCTGACTTTC.

The rearrangement joins TRBV11-3 to TRBJ1-2, with a tentative D call TRBD1 (5 bases). Trimming shortened V by 2 bases and J by 4 bases, and 11 bases separated the two germline ends. Germline V gives CDR1 SGHNT, CDR2 YENEEA. CDR3 length equals 14 residues. The CDR3 loop reads CASSLFGGSYGYTF. For the CDR3, the DNA is TGTGCCAGCAGCTTATTTGGGGGGAGCTATGGCTACACCTTC.

V usage is TRBV28 and J usage is TRBJ1-1; TRBD1 agrees at 10 bases. With V trimmed by 3 bases and J by 3 bases, 4 bases remained unmatched. The germline V gene has CDR1 MDHEN and CDR2 SYDVKM. The length of the CDR3 is 15 residues. CDR3 residues: CASSFLGTGDTEAFF. The CDR3 nucleotides read TGTGCCAGCAGTTTCCTCGGGACAGGGGACACTGAAGCTTTCTTT.

The chain is built from TRBV4-3 and TRBJ1-3; D ambiguous. V shed 0 bases and J shed 3 bases, with 12 bases lying between them. Germline V gene data show CDR1 as LGHNA and CDR2 as YSLEER. The CDR3 is made up of 16 amino acids. The DNA for the CDR3 is TGCGCCAGCAGCCAAGATAAGGGCGAGGGTGGAAACACCATATATTTT. As protein: CASSQDKGEGGNTIYF.

This rearrangement joins TRBV28 to TRBJ2-7, with 11 bases identical to TRBD2. CDR1 and CDR2 (germline): MDHEN, SYDVKM. The CDR3 runs 18 residues. Trimming took 6 bases from V and 4 from J; bases not matched to a gene: 17. In DNA, the CDR3 is TGTGCCAGCAGGCCCCCCCCCACTAGCGGGAGCTCCCCTTACGAGCAGTACTTC. It codes for CASRPPPTSGSSPYEQYF.

V is TRBV2 and J is TRBJ2-7; 7 positions match TRBD2. Per the germline V gene, CDR1 is SNHLY and CDR2 is FYNNEI. Germline trimming cut 0 bases from V and 5 bases from J; bases unmatched to any gene: 13. CDR3 size: 17 residues. CDR3 sequence reads: CASSEARVAGRSDEQYF. Here the CDR3 DNA reads TGTGCCAGCAGTGAAGCGCGGGTAGCGGGTAGGTCAGACGAGCAGTACTTC.

This clone has more than one count but fewer than ten. J is TRBJ2-1 and V is TRBV11-2; 12 positions agree with TRBD2. Germline CDR1 SGHAT, CDR2 FQNNGV. Trimming at V came to 0 bases and at J to 3 bases, leaving 6 bases not matched to a gene. This CDR3 is 18 amino acids long. The CDR3 DNA follows: TGTGCCAGCAGCTTAGATCAGACTAGCGGGAGCCTCTACAATGAGCAGTTCTTC. It translates to CASSLDQTSGSLYNEQFF.

This rearrangement joins TRBV4-3 to TRBJ2-7; possible D gene TRBD2, 5 bases. Germline assignment: CDR1 LGHNA and CDR2 YSLEER. The CDR3 is made up of 19 amino acids. The V gene lost 1 base and the J gene lost 3 bases, with 25 bases spanning the gap. This chain's CDR3 is CASSQARPTNTAENYEQYF. The CDR3 DNA reads TGCGCCAGCAGCCAAGCCAGACCAACAAATACAGCGGAGAACTACGAGCAGTACTTC.

The V and J genes are TRBV7-3 and TRBJ2-7; a possible D gene is TRBD1 (6 bases). This CDR3 is built from 15 residues. Trimming removed 5 bases at V and 2 bases at J, with 16 bases between. The germline V gene encodes CDR1 SGHTA and CDR2 FQGTGA. This chain's CDR3 is CASSATGGPTYEQYF. CDR3 bases: TGTGCCAGCAGCGCGACAGGCGGGCCGACCTACGAGCAGTACTTC.

V gene TRBV18 combines with J gene TRBJ1-2; the D is unclear. The V gene lost 3 bases and the J gene lost 0 bases, with 5 bases spanning the gap. Germline loops: CDR1 KGHSH, CDR2 LQKENI. The CDR3 loop spans 13 amino acids. This CDR3 reads CASSPETNYGYTF. The CDR3 DNA is TGTGCCAGCTCACCCGAGACTAACTATGGCTACACCTTC.

This clone was picked up a small number of times. The J gene is TRBJ1-4, the V gene TRBV28, with TRBD1 identical over 7 bases. CDR3 length equals 14 residues. Germline trimming cut 6 bases from V and 6 bases from J; bases unmatched to any gene: 7. The V gene's germline CDR1 is MDHEN and CDR2 SYDVKM. The CDR3 nucleotides are TGTGCCAGCAGGGGTAGGGGGCGAGATGAAAAACTGTTTTTT. It codes for CASRGRGRDEKLFF.

The genes are TRBV4-3 and TRBJ2-7; D is possibly TRBD2 (6 bases). Deletions cut 4 bases from V and 2 bases from J, with 15 bases between. Per germline, CDR1 LGHNA and CDR2 YSLEER. The CDR3 runs 15 residues. CDR3 nucleotides: TGCGCCAGCAGCCCTCTGACTAGAGCTCCCTACGAGCAGTACTTC. Its protein is CASSPLTRAPYEQYF.

The V and J genes are TRBV27 and TRBJ2-7, with 10 nucleotides matching TRBD2. CDR1 is MNHEY and CDR2 is SMNVEV in the germline V gene (reference sequence). There are 14 residues in the CDR3. The V gene end was trimmed by 3 bases and the J gene end by 3 bases; junction bases not matched to a gene: 2. The CDR3 nucleotides read TGTGCCAGCAGTTTGACTAGCGGGCGCTACGAGCAGTACTTC. Translating gives CASSLTSGRYEQYF.

The chain uses TRBV6-5 and TRBJ2-5, with 7 nucleotides matching TRBD2. Germline-derived CDR1 and CDR2 are MNHEY and SVGAGI. Trimming cost V 6 bases and J 6 bases; bases outside gene matches: 10. The CDR3 length is 14 residues. CDR3 residues: CASRNAGDLKTQYF. In DNA, the CDR3 is TGTGCCAGCAGGAATGCGGGAGACCTGAAGACCCAGTACTTC.

The rearrangement joins TRBV15 to TRBJ2-7; 16 bases are a match to TRBD2. Losses at the gene ends were 3 bases for V and 5 bases for J; bases not matched to a gene: 10. The CDR3 totals 18 residues. CDR1 is LNHNV and CDR2 is YYDKDF in the germline V gene (reference sequence). The CDR3 DNA sequence: TGTGCCACCAGCAGGACTGTGGGGACTAGCGGGAGGGACGACGAGCAGTACTTC. It specifies CATSRTVGTSGRDDEQYF.